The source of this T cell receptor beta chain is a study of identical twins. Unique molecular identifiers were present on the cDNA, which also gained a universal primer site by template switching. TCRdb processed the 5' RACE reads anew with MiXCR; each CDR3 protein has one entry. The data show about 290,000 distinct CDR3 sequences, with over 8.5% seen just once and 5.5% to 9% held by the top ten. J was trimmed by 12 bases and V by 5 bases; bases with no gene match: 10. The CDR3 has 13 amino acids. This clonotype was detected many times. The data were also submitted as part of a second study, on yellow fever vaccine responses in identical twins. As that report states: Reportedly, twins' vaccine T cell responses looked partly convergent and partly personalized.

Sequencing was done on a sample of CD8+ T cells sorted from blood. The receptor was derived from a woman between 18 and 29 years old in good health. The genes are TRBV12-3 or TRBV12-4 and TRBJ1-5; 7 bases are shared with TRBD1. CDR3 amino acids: CASSGPGAGGQHF. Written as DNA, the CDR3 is TGTGCCAGCAGTGGCCCGGGGGCAGGGGGCCAGCATTTT.